Below are 14 T cell receptor beta chains sequenced from a single sample in a study of OX40 agonist ivuxolimab in advanced cancers. Using immunoSEQ multiplex PCR, the repertoire was profiled, and TCRdb retains in-frame clones only, with some absent. The table records 45,000 to 65,000 clones, more than 65% of them present only once. The sequenced sample was CD4+ or CD8+ T cells sorted from blood, obtained in a trial of the OX40 agonist ivuxolimab. These TCRs come from an adult with an advanced solid tumor such as melanoma, head and neck, liver or kidney cancer.

J is TRBJ1-1 and V is TRBV27; no clear D gene. CDR1 and CDR2 from the germline V gene are MNHEY and SMNVEV (reference sequence). This CDR3 comprises 14 residues. V was pared by 2 bases and J by 2 bases, with 9 bases between. The CDR3 loop reads CASSLGLANTEAFF. The CDR3 DNA reads as TGTGCCAGCAGTTTAGGGCTGGCAAACACTGAAGCTTTCTTT.

Relative to its sample, this clone is medium-sized (0.01 to 0.1%). V gene TRBV27 combines with J gene TRBJ2-6, with D possibly being TRBD2 (5 bases). Deletions cut 2 bases from V and 4 bases from J, with 9 bases between. The CDR3 has 15 amino acids. The V gene's germline CDR1 is MNHEY and CDR2 SMNVEV (reference sequence). The CDR3 nucleotides read TGTGCCAGCAGTTTAACGGGGATCGGGGCCAACGTCCTGACTTTC. Its protein product is CASSLTGIGANVLTF.

The chain employs TRBV6-1 and TRBJ2-5; tentative D call: TRBD1 (6 bases). This CDR3 spans 13 amino acids. CDR1 is MNHNS, CDR2 SASEGT, per germline. V lost 2 bases, J lost 3 bases, and 7 bases lay in between. Here the CDR3 reads CASSETGKETQYF. For the CDR3, the DNA is TGTGCCAGCAGTGAAACAGGGAAAGAGACCCAGTACTTC.

The rearrangement links TRBV7-3 to TRBJ1-2; D might be TRBD1 (6 bases). Germline V lookup: CDR1 SGHTA, CDR2 FQGTGA. The CDR3 length is 13 residues. V lost 4 bases, J lost 4 bases, and 10 bases lay in between. The CDR3 here is CASSSLDSYGYTF. CDR3 coding DNA: TGTGCCAGCAGCTCCCTGGACAGCTATGGCTACACCTTC.

The chain has TRBV2 and TRBJ2-5; D might be TRBD1 (5 bases). Germline values: CDR1 SNHLY, CDR2 FYNNEI. The CDR3 spans 13 residues. Trimming shortened V by 8 bases and J by 4 bases, and 14 bases separated the two germline ends. This CDR3 is CASGQQTRETQYF. DNA of the CDR3: TGTGCCAGCGGACAACAAACGCGAGAGACCCAGTACTTC.

V is TRBV4-2 and J is TRBJ1-3; D ambiguous. The germline V gene encodes CDR1 LGHNA and CDR2 YNFKEQ. V dropped 0 bases and J dropped 4 bases, with 4 bases sitting between them. CDR3 length: 13 residues. CDR3 DNA: TGTGCCAGCAGCCAAGAGCCCGGAAACACCATATATTTT. It is translated as CASSQEPGNTIYF.

V and J are TRBV4-1 and TRBJ2-1; possible D gene TRBD2, 5 bases. There are 13 residues in the CDR3. Germline CDR1 reads MGHRA; CDR2 reads YSYEKL. Between the trimmed V and J ends, which lost 3 bases and 4 bases, there was a span of 7 bases. CDR3 region: CASSQPGYNEQFF. DNA of the CDR3: TGCGCCAGCAGCCAGCCGGGGTACAATGAGCAGTTCTTC.

The rearrangement uses TRBV7-2 and TRBJ2-7, with D possibly being TRBD1 (6 bases). The length of the CDR3 is 14 residues. The germline V gene encodes CDR1 SGHTA and CDR2 FQGNSA. The ends were cut back, 5 bases at V and 3 bases at J, with 14 bases in the middle. CDR3 sequence (DNA): TGTGCCAGCAGCGGCCGGGACAACGTCTACGAGCAGTACTTC. Amino acid sequence: CASSGRDNVYEQYF.

V is TRBV19 and J is TRBJ2-6; 9 positions agree with TRBD1. CDR3 length: 16 residues. In germline, CDR1 is LNHDA, CDR2 SQIVND (reference sequence). After removal of 6 bases from V and 4 bases from J, the junction contained 7 bases not matched to a gene. The CDR3 bases are TGTGCCAGTAGCGGGGACAGGGTTTCCGGGGCCAACGTCCTGACTTTC. Translating it yields CASSGDRVSGANVLTF.

V is TRBV9 and J is TRBJ2-2; D is unresolved. The CDR3 spans 16 residues. Per the germline V gene, CDR1 is SGDLS and CDR2 is YYNGEE. V was pared by 4 bases and J by 9 bases, with 22 bases between. CDR3 amino acids: CASSIAGSGVPWELFF. The CDR3 DNA is TGTGCCAGCAGCATAGCCGGGTCAGGAGTACCTTGGGAGCTGTTTTTT.

CDR3 nucleotide sequence: TGTGCCAGCAGTTACGGGGGAGGGAGGACCGGGGAGCTGTTTTTT. Translated: CASSYGGGRTGELFF. V is TRBV6-6 and J is TRBJ2-2, with 7 bases aligning to TRBD2. This CDR3 region has 15 residues. V shed 2 bases and J 5 bases; nucleotides not matched to a gene: 5. Germline assignment: CDR1 MNHNY and CDR2 SVGAGI (reference sequence).

The chain recombines TRBV5-6 with TRBJ1-1; 8 bases are a match to TRBD1. The CDR3 contains 13 residues. Germline-derived CDR1 and CDR2 are SGHDT and YYEEEE. J lost 4 bases, V lost 2 bases, and 1 base had no gene match. The CDR3 DNA is TGTGCCAGCAGCTTTACAGGGGGCACTGAAGCTTTCTTT. Its translation: CASSFTGGTEAFF.

The chain combines TRBV19 with TRBJ1-2; D gene unclear. The CDR3 is made up of 14 amino acids. Germline V gives CDR1 LNHDA, CDR2 SQIVND (reference sequence). V was pared by 5 bases and J by 2 bases, with 12 bases between. The CDR3: CASSPTPGNYGYTF. The CDR3 bases are TGTGCCAGTAGTCCCACCCCGGGGAACTATGGCTACACCTTC.

The table lists this clone with a count of one. This chain uses TRBV19 with TRBJ2-5; D not resolved. The CDR3 totals 13 residues. CDR1 is LNHDA and CDR2 is SQIVND in the germline V gene (reference sequence). V lost 4 bases, J lost 2 bases, and 8 bases lay in between. The CDR3, as DNA: TGTGCCAGTAGTACCACTACACAAGAGACCCAGTACTTC. As protein: CASSTTTQETQYF.